Following are 10 T cell receptor beta chains from one sample sequenced in a study of cytomegalovirus exposure and HLA in healthy donors. It was with 60 Vbeta and 13 Jbeta primers that the PCR ran. Data came from immunoSEQ multiplex PCR; TCRdb stores just in-frame clones and leaves some out. The table lists roughly 120,000 clones, approximately 77% of them singletons. The sequenced sample was PBMCs. The receptors derive from a man aged 45-65 years in good health and CMV-seropositive.

V gene TRBV4-3 combines with J gene TRBJ2-6; weak D call: TRBD1 (5 bases). CDR3 size: 17 residues. Trimming took off 1 base at V and 2 bases at J, with 12 bases between the two ends. Germline CDR1 reads LGHNA; CDR2 reads YSLEER. Written as DNA, the CDR3 is TGCGCCAGCAGCCAAGTACGGATGGGGCCTGGGGCCAACGTCCTGACTTTC. Protein: CASSQVRMGPGANVLTF.

This clone is a singleton in its sample. The V gene is TRBV4-1, the J gene TRBJ2-4; 8 nucleotides agree with TRBD2. This CDR3 region has 18 residues. With V trimmed by 1 base and J by 6 bases, 14 bases remained unmatched. CDR1 is MGHRA, CDR2 YSYEKL, per germline. This CDR3 is CASSQASLGGGLRNIQYF. In nucleotides, the CDR3 is TGCGCCAGCAGCCAAGCTTCTCTAGGCGGGGGGTTACGAAACATTCAGTACTTC.

The chain joins TRBV2 to TRBJ1-2; no firm D call. Per germline, CDR1 SNHLY and CDR2 FYNNEI. The length of the CDR3 is 13 residues. Trimming cost V 0 bases and J 14 bases, with 16 bases left between them. CDR3 bases: TGTGCCAGCAGTGAAGCGCAGGCACTCACCCGTACCTTC. Its translation: CASSEAQALTRTF. The whole variable domain, remainder taken from reference TRBV2 and TRBJ1-2, is EPEVTQTPSHQVTQMGQEVILRCVPISNHLYFYWYRQILGQKVEFLVSFYNNEISEKSEIFDDQFSVERPDGSNFTLKIRSTKLEDSAMYFCASSEAQALTRTFGSGTRLTVV.

This chain uses TRBV2 with TRBJ1-5; a possible D gene is TRBD1 (6 bases). This CDR3 is 13 amino acids long. Germline-derived CDR1 and CDR2 are SNHLY and FYNNEI. Trimming took off 7 bases at V and 4 bases at J, with 11 bases between the two ends. The CDR3 DNA follows: TGTGCCAGCACTATGGACAGAAATCAGCCCCAGCATTTT. Translating it yields CASTMDRNQPQHF. The full variable domain, in which reference TRBV2 and TRBJ1-5 provide the parts outside the CDR3, is EPEVTQTPSHQVTQMGQEVILRCVPISNHLYFYWYRQILGQKVEFLVSFYNNEISEKSEIFDDQFSVERPDGSNFTLKIRSTKLEDSAMYFCASTMDRNQPQHFGDGTRLSIL.

The genes are TRBV7-9 and TRBJ2-3; 9 bases map to TRBD1. The CDR3 length is 16 residues. Germline assignment: CDR1 SEHNR and CDR2 FQNEAQ (reference sequence). After removal of 5 bases from V and 0 bases from J, the junction contained 6 bases not matched to a gene. CDR3 nucleotide sequence: TGTGCCAGCAGCCCGCGGGACAGGGTTAGCACAGATACGCAGTATTTT. It yields the protein CASSPRDRVSTDTQYF.

This chain links TRBV10-2 with TRBJ1-1; D call uncertain. Trimming pared 4 bases from V and 3 bases from J, leaving 12 bases between. The germline V gene has CDR1 WSHSY and CDR2 SAAADI. The CDR3 sequence is 14 residues long. This CDR3 is CASSVKYGDTEAFF. The CDR3 DNA reads as TGCGCCAGCAGTGTAAAGTACGGGGACACTGAAGCTTTCTTT.

This clone has only one observation. The rearrangement joins TRBV7-9 to TRBJ2-7, with a weak D call TRBD2 (5 bases). The CDR3 loop spans 15 amino acids. V lost 1 base to trimming and J lost 0 bases, with 10 bases between them. CDR1 and CDR2 (germline): SEHNR, FQNEAQ (reference sequence). This chain's CDR3 is CASSLGGRNSYEQYF. CDR3 in DNA: TGTGCCAGCAGCTTAGGTGGGAGAAACTCCTACGAGCAGTACTTC.

This chain links TRBV27 with TRBJ2-5; TRBD2 matches at 7 bases. Germline loops: CDR1 MNHEY, CDR2 SMNVEV (reference sequence). V shed 2 bases and J 10 bases; nucleotides not matched to a gene: 7. The CDR3 runs to 13 residues. The DNA for the CDR3 is TGTGCCAGCAGTTTAAAGAGCGGGGCCCTCCAGTACTTC. It specifies CASSLKSGALQYF.

The CDR3: CASSSLNPGGSGNTIYF. CDR3 DNA sequence: TGTGCCAGCAGCTCCCTTAATCCCGGGGGCTCTGGAAACACCATATATTTT. The chain uses TRBV5-6 and TRBJ1-3; tentative D call: TRBD1 (5 bases). This CDR3 comprises 17 residues. Germline V gene sequence: CDR1 SGHDT, CDR2 YYEEEE. Trimming stripped 3 bases from V and 0 bases from J, with 16 bases between.

The chain employs TRBV13 and TRBJ2-1; TRBD1 might be the D (9 bases). CDR3 size: 23 residues. V was clipped by 4 bases and J by 0 bases, with 34 bases between them. Per the germline V gene, CDR1 is PRHDT and CDR2 is FYEKMQ (reference sequence). The CDR3 DNA follows: TGTGCCAGCAGCTCCCGGGACAGGGACCTCCCAAGAGAGCGGGGGAGCTCCTACAATGAGCAGTTCTTC. Encoded protein: CASSSRDRDLPRERGSSYNEQFF.